What follows are 5 T cell receptor beta chains derived from one specimen sequenced in a study of T cell responses to AZD1222 COVID-19 vaccine. Assay used: immunoSEQ multiplex PCR; TCRdb lists only in-frame clones, some missing. Of 90,000 to 100,000 clones detected, about 89% appear once; the ten largest clones hold less than 4%. The sequences come from peripheral blood, collected on day 0 of AZD1222 vaccination. These receptors were collected from an adult in good health.

The rearrangement uses TRBV6-6 and TRBJ1-1; 7 bases are shared with TRBD1. The CDR3 is 15 residues long. V shed 6 bases and J 2 bases; nucleotides not matched to a gene: 9. The germline CDR1 and CDR2 sequences are MNHNY and SVGAGI (reference sequence). CDR3: CASSPLTGINTEAFF. DNA of the CDR3: TGTGCCAGCAGCCCGCTGACAGGGATAAACACTGAAGCTTTCTTT.

This clone was detected only a few times. The chain employs TRBV6-5 and TRBJ1-1; D not resolved. V was pared by 4 bases and J by 3 bases, with 18 bases between. This CDR3 region has 16 residues. CDR1 and CDR2 from the germline V gene are MNHEY and SVGAGI. The CDR3 reads CASSSIHHGRDTEAFF. CDR3 DNA: TGTGCCAGCAGTTCCATACACCACGGCCGGGACACTGAAGCTTTCTTT.

The rearrangement links TRBV5-4 to TRBJ2-1; the D gene is possibly TRBD2 (6 bases). In germline, CDR1 is SGHNT, CDR2 YYREEE (reference sequence). The CDR3 runs 15 residues. The V gene lost 3 bases and the J gene lost 7 bases, with 17 bases spanning the gap. CDR3 in amino acids: CASSYRGTLGNEQFF. The CDR3 DNA is TGTGCCAGCAGCTATCGGGGGACTCTTGGTAATGAGCAGTTCTTC.

This chain connects TRBV10-3 to TRBJ1-1; 10 positions agree with TRBD1. CDR1 ENHRY and CDR2 SYGVKD come from the germline V gene. Trimming cost V 5 bases and J 3 bases; bases outside gene matches: 3. CDR3 length: 14 residues. CDR3 bases: TGTGCCATCAGTCGGACAGGGGGGGACACTGAAGCTTTCTTT. Amino acid sequence: CAISRTGGDTEAFF.

The genes are TRBV10-3 and TRBJ2-7, with a weak D call TRBD1 (6 bases). Germline CDR1 ENHRY, CDR2 SYGVKD. CDR3 length: 14 amino acids. Trimming took off 0 bases at V and 1 base at J, with 7 bases between the two ends. CDR3 sequence reads: CAISESQGSYEQYF. Written as DNA, the CDR3 is TGTGCCATCAGTGAGTCACAGGGATCCTACGAGCAGTACTTC.